This entry is about one TCR beta chain. The sample belongs to a study of blood T cell repertoires in COVID-19. Study-wide context: Both acute and convalescent COVID-19 samples were obtained from the United States, Italy and Spain. T cells, B-cell-depleted T cells, or PBMCs provided the cDNA or gDNA that served as material.

The protocol was immunoSEQ multiplex PCR, while the TCRdb copy is restricted to in-frame clones and leaves out a portion. The sample carries hundreds of thousands of clones, 88% recorded once. The CDR3 extends over 15 amino acids. Looked up from germline, CDR1 is SGHDN and CDR2 is FVKESK. The V end lost 0 bases, the J end lost 1 base, and 9 bases lay between the germline ends. The origin of this receptor is a woman in her 30s who had recovered from COVID-19. The V call is TRBV14, the J call TRBJ2-5; D gene ambiguous. The material sequenced was peripheral blood. CDR3 loop: CASSQDSWVQETQYF. The CDR3 region has the DNA TGTGCCAGCAGCCAAGATAGCTGGGTCCAAGAGACCCAGTACTTC.